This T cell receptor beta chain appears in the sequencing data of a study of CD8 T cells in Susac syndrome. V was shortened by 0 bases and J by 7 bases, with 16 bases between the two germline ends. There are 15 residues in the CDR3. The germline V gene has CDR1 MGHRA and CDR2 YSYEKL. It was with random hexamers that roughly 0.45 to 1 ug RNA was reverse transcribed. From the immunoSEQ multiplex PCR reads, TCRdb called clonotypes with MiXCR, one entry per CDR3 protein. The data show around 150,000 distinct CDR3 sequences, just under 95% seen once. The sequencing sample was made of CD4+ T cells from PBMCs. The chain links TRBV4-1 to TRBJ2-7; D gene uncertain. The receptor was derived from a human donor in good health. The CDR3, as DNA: TGCGCCAGCAGCCAAGATTACGGTTCTCGACGGGAGCAGTACTTC. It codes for CASSQDYGSRREQYF.